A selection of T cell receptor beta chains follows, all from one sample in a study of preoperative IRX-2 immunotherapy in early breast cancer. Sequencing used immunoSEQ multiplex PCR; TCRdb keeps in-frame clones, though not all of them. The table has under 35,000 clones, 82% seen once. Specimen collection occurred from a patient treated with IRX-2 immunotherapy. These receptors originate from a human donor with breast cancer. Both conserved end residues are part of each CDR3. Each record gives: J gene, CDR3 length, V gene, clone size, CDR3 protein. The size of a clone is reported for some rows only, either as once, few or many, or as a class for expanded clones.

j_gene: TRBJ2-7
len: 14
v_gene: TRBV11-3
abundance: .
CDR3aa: CASSLPPGAHEQYF

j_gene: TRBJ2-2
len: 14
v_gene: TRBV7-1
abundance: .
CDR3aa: CASSLSWRTGELFF

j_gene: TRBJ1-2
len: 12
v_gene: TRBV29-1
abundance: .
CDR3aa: CSVELGDYGYTF

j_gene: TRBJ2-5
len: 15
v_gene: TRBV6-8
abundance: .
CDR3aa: CASSLGTGRRETQYF

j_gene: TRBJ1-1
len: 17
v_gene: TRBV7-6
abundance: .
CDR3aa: CARSLEGVPSWNTEAFF

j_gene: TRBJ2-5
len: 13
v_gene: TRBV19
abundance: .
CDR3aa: CASSPRNGGTQYF

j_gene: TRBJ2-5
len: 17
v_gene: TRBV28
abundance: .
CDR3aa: CASSLLGTSGAQETQYF

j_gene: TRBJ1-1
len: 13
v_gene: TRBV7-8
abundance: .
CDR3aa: CARAGLDGTEAFF

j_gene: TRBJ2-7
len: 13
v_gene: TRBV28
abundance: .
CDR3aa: CASVAGPPYEQYF

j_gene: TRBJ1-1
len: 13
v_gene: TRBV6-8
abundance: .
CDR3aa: CASSRRTDTEAFF

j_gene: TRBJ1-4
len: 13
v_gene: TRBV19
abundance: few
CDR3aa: CASRREMGEKLFF

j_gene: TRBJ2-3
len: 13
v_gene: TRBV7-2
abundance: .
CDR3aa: CASSSGRTDTQYF

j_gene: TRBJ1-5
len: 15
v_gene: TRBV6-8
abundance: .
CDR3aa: CASRITGTAHWPQHF

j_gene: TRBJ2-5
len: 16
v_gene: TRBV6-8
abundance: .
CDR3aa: CASSSPGQGARETQYF

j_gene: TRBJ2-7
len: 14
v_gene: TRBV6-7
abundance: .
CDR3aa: CASTRQGLAYEQYF

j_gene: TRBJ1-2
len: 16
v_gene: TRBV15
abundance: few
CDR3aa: CATSRDAGQPAWGYTF

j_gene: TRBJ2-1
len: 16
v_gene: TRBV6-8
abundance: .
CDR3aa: CATENLRDTRFNEQFF

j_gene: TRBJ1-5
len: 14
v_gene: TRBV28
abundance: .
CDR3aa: CASSMTGLNQPQHF

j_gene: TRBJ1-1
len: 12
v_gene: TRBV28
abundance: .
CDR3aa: CASSFSGTEAFF

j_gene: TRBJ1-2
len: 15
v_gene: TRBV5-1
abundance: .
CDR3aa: CASSLSPGGYNGYTF

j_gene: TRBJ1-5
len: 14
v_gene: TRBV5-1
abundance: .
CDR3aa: CASSSRGGDQPQHF

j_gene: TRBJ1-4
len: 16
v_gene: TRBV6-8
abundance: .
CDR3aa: CASSLTGVDANEKLFF

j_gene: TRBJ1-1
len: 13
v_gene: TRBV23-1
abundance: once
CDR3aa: CASSLAWTAEAFF

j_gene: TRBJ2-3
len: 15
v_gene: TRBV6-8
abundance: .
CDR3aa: CAIRRTSGSTDTQYF

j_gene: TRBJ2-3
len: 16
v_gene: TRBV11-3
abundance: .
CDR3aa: CASSLWRGGSTDTQYF

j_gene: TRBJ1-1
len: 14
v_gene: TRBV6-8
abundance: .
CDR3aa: CASSPSSENTEAFF

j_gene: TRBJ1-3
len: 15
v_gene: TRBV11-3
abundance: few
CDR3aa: CASSSLGEAGNTIYF

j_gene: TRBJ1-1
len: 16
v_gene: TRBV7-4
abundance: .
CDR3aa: CASSTSWAILNTEAFF

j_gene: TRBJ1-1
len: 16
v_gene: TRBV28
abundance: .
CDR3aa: CASSFLPGRMNTEAFF

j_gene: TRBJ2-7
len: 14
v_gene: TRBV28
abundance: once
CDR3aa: CASSRPGYLYEQYF

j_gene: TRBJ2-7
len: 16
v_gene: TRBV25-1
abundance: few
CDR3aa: CASSAWGTGLPYEQYF

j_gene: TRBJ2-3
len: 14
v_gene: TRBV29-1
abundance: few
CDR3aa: CSSRTVPSTDTQYF

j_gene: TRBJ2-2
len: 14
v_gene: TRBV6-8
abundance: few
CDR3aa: CASSGTANTGELFF

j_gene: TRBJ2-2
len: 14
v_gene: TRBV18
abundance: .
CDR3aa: CASSPPMDTGELFF

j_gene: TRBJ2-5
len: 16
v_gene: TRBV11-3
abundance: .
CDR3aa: CASSLKGLAGGETQYF

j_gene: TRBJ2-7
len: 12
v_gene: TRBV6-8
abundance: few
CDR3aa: CASSYIRGEQYF

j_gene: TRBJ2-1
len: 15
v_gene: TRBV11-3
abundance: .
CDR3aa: CASSPSGTPANEQFF

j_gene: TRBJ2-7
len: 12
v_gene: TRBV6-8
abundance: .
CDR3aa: CASSYRAYEQYF

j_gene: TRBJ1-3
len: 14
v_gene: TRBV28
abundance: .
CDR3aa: CASSQPTGSNTIYF

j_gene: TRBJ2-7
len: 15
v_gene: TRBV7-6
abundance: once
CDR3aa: CASSSLQRGGYEQYF

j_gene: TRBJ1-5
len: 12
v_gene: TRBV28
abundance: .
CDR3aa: CASITVDQPQHF

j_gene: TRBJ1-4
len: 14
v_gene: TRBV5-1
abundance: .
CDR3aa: CASSLGAREEKLFF

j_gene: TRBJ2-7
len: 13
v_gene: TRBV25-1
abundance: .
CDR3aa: CASSPVGLGEQYF

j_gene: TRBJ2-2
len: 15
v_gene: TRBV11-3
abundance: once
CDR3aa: CASSAGQGHTGELFF

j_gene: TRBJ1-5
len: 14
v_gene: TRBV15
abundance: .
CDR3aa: CATSRVRGGQPQHF

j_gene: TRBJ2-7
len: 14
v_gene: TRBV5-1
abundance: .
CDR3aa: CASRLTSGTYEQYF